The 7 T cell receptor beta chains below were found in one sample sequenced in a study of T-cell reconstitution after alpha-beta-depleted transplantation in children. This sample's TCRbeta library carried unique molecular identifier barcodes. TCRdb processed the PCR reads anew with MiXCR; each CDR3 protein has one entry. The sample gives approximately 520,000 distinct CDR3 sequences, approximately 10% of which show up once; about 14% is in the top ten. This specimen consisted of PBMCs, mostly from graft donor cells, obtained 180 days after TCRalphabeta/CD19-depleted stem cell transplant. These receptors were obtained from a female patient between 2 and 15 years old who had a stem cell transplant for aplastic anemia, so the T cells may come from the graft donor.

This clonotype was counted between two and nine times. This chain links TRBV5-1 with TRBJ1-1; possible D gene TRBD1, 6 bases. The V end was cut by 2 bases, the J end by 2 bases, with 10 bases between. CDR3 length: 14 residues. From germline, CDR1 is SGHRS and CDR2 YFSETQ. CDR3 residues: CASSFGTFNTEAFF. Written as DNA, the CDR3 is TGCGCCAGCAGCTTCGGGACATTTAACACTGAAGCTTTCTTT.

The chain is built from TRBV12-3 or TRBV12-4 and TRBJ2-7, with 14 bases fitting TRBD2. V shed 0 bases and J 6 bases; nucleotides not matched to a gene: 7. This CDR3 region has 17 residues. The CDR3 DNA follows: TGTGCCAGCAGTTTAGCGCCCGGGACTAGCGGGAGAAGCGAGCAGTACTTC. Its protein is CASSLAPGTSGRSEQYF.

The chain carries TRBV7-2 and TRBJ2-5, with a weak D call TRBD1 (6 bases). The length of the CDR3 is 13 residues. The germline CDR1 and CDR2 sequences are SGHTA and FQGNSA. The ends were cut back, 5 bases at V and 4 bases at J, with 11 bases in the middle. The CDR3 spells CASSQGRRETQYF. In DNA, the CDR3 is TGTGCCAGCAGCCAGGGGCGTCGAGAGACCCAGTACTTC.

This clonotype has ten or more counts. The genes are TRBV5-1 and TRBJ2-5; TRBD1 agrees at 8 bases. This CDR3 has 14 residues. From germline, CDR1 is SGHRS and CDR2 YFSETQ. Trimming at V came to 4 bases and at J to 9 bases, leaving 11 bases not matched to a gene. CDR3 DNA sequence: TGCGCCAGCAGCAGCCCAGGGAAACAGGGGGCCCAGTACTTC. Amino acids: CASSSPGKQGAQYF.

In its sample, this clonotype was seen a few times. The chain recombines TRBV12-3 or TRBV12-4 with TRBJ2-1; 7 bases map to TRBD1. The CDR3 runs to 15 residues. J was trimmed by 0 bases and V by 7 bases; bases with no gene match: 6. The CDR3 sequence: CASNGRGSSYNEQFF. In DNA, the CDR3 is TGTGCCAGCAACGGCAGGGGGAGCTCCTACAATGAGCAGTTCTTC.

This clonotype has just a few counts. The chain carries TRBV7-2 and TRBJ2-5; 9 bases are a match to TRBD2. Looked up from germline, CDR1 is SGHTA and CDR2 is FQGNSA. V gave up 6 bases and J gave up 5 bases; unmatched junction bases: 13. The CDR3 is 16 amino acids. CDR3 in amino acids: CASRNQPGLARETQYF. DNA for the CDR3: TGTGCCAGCAGAAATCAACCGGGACTAGCCAGGGAGACCCAGTACTTC.

The CDR3 nucleotides read TGTGCCAGCAGCGCTGATCGGGGGAGCTGGGAATCCCAAATAGATGAAAAACTGTTTTTT. This translates into CASSADRGSWESQIDEKLFF. This chain joins TRBV6-2 or TRBV6-3 and TRBJ1-4; TRBD1 is a possible D gene (5 bases). Germline values: CDR1 MNHEY, CDR2 SVGEGT. V lost 6 bases and J lost 6, with 32 bases in between. This CDR3 is 20 amino acids long.